The clone carrying this TCR beta chain has at least ten counts. Trimming removed 3 bases from V and 4 bases from J; junction bases left unmatched: 8. The germline CDR1 and CDR2 sequences are DFQATT and SNEGSKA (reference sequence). The CDR3 is 16 amino acids. These data originate in a study of neurological immune-mediated disorders. TCRdb processed the 5' RACE reads anew with MiXCR; each CDR3 protein has one entry. Of 20,000 to 30,000 distinct CDR3 sequences detected, around 2.5% appear once; the ten largest clones hold roughly 2.5%. Stored at -80 C, 2 million PBMCs were the source of the unsorted libraries.

This TCR was recovered from a woman aged 45-59 years with multiple sclerosis. Sequenced input: PBMCs. This chain joins TRBV20-1 and TRBJ2-2; 10 positions match TRBD2. The CDR3 protein is CSASLGSSGGTGELFF. DNA for the CDR3: TGCAGTGCTAGTTTAGGGTCTAGCGGGGGCACCGGGGAGCTGTTTTTT.